This T cell receptor beta chain is from a study of blood T cell repertoires in COVID-19. Study as a whole: Both acute and convalescent COVID-19 samples were obtained from the United States, Italy and Spain. The analysed material was cDNA or gDNA that came from T cells, B-cell-depleted T cells, or PBMCs.

Profiling relied on immunoSEQ multiplex PCR, and the TCRdb table lists in-frame clones only, not all of them. Seen here are some 150,000 clones, 85% to 90% observed once, and the top ten hold roughly 11%. Trimming left V 1 base short and J 0 bases short, with 6 bases between. The CDR3 has 15 residues. CDR1 and CDR2 (germline): KGHSH, LQKENI. This sequence originates from a woman aged 80 or over with acute or convalescent COVID-19. This chain joins TRBV18 and TRBJ1-4; D call uncertain. The sample consisted of peripheral blood. The CDR3 is CASSPRAATNEKLFF. In DNA, the CDR3 is TGTGCCAGCTCACCACGGGCAGCAACTAATGAAAAACTGTTTTTT.